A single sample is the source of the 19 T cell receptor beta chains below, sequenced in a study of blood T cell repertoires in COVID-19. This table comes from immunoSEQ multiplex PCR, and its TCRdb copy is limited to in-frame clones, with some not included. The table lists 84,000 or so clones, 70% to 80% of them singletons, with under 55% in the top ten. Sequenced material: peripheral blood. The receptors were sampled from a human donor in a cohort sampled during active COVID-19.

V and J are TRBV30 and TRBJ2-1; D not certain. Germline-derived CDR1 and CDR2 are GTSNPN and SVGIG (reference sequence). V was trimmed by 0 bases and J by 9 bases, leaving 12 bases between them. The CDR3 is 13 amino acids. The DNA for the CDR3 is TGTGCCTGGAGTGTACGCAAGCTAAGTGAGCAGTTCTTC. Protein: CAWSVRKLSEQFF.

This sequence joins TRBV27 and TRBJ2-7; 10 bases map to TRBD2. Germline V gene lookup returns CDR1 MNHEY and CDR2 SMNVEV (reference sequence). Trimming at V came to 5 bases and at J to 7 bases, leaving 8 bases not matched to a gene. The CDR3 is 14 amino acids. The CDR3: CASSGLADSGEQYF. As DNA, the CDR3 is TGTGCCAGCAGTGGACTAGCGGACTCGGGAGAGCAGTACTTC.

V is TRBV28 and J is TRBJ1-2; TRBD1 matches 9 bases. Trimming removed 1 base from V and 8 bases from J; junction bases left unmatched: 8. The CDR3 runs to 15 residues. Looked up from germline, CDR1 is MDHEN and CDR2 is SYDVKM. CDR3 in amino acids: CASSLYRTGVGGYTF. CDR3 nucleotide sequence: TGTGCCAGCAGTTTATATCGGACAGGGGTTGGCGGCTACACCTTC.

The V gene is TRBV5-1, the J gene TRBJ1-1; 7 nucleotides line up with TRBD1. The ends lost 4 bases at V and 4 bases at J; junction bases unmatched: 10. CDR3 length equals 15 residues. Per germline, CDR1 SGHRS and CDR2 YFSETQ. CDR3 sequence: CASSQRQGLGTEAFF. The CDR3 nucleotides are TGCGCCAGCAGCCAGAGACAGGGATTGGGCACTGAAGCTTTCTTT.

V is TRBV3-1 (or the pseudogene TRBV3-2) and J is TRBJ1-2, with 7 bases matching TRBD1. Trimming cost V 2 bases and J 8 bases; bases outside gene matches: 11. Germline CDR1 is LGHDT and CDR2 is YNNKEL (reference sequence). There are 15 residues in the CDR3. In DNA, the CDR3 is TGTGCCAGCAGCCAACAAAACAGGGGAGTATCAGGCTACACCTTC. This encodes CASSQQNRGVSGYTF.

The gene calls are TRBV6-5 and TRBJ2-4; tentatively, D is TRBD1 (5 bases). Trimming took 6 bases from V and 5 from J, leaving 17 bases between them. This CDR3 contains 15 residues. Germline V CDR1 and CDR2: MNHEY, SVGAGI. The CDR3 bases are TGTGCCAGCAGGCCTAGGTGGACACCCGAAAACATTCAGTACTTC. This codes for CASRPRWTPENIQYF.

CDR3 protein: CSVQTTTGELFF. CDR3 nucleotides: TGCAGCGTCCAGACAACTACCGGGGAGCTGTTTTTT. The V call is TRBV29-1, the J call TRBJ2-2; no definite D call. CDR1 and CDR2 (germline): SQVTM, ANQGSEA. The germline V and J ends were trimmed by 6 bases and 5 bases, with 10 bases remaining between them. The CDR3 covers 12 residues.

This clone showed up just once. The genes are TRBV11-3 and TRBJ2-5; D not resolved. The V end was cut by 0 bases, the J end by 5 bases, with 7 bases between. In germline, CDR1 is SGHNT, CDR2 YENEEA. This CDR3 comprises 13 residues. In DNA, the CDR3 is TGTGCCAGCAGCTTAGATGAGTTCGAGACCCAGTACTTC. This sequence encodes CASSLDEFETQYF.

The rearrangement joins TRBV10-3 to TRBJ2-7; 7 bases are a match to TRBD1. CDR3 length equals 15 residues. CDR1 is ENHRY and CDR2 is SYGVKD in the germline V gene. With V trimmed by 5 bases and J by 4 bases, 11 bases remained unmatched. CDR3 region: CAISSDRDYRYEQYF. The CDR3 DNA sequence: TGTGCCATCAGTTCCGACAGGGATTACCGTTACGAGCAGTACTTC.

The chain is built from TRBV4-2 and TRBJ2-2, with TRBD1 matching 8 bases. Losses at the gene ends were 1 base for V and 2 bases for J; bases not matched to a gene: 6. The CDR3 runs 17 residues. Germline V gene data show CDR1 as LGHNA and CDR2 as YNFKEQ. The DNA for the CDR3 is TGTGCCAGCAGCCAAGGGATTGCAGGGGGCAACACCGGGGAGCTGTTTTTT. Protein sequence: CASSQGIAGGNTGELFF.

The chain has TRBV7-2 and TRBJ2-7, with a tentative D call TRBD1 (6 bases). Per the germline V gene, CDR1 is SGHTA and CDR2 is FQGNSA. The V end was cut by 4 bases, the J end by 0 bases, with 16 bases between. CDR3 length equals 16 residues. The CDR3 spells CASSSLDRSSSYEQYF. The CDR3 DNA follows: TGTGCCAGCAGCTCCTTAGACAGGTCAAGCTCCTACGAGCAGTACTTC.

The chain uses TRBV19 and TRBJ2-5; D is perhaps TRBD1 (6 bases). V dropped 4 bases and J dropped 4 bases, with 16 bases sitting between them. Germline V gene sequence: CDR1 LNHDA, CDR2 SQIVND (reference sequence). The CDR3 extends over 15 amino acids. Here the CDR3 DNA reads TGTGCCAGTAGTACCCTTGGGGGCGGTGGAGAGACCCAGTACTTC. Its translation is CASSTLGGGGETQYF.

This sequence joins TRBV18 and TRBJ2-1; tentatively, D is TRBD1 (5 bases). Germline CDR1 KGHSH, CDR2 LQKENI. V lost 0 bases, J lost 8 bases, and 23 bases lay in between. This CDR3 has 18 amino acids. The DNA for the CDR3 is TGTGCCAGCTCACCACCCCCCAGGCCAGGGTGGTCGGGCGATGAGCAGTTCTTC. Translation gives CASSPPPRPGWSGDEQFF.

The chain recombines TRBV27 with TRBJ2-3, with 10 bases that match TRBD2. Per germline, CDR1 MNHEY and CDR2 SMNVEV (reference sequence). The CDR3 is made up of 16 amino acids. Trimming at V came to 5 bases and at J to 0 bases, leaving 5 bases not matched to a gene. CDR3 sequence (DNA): TGTGCCAGCAGTCCCGGACTAGCGGAGAGCACAGATACGCAGTATTTT. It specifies CASSPGLAESTDTQYF.

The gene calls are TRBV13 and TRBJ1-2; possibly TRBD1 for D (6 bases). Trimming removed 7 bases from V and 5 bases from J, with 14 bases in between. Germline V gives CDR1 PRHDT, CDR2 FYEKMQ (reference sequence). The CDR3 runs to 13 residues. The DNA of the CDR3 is TGTGCCAGCACCAGGACAGTGAATTATGGCTACACCTTC. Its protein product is CASTRTVNYGYTF.

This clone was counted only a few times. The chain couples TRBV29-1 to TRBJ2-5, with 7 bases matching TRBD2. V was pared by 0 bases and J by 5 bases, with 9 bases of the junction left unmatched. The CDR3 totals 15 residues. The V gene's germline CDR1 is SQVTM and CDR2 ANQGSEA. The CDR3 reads CSVEDPMGGVETQYF. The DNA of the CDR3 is TGCAGCGTTGAAGATCCCATGGGGGGGGTTGAGACCCAGTACTTC.

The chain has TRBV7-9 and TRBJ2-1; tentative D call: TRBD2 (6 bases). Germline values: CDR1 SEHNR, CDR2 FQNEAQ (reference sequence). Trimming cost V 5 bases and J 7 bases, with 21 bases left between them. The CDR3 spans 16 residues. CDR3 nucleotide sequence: TGTGCCAGCAGCGTCCGGGACTTGTTTTTTAGTAATGAGCAGTTCTTC. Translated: CASSVRDLFFSNEQFF.

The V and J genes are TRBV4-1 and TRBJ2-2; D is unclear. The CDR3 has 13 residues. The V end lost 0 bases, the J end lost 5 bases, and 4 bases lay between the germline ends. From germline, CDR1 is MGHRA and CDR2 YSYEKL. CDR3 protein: CASSQERTGELFF. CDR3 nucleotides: TGCGCCAGCAGCCAAGAGCGAACCGGGGAGCTGTTTTTT.

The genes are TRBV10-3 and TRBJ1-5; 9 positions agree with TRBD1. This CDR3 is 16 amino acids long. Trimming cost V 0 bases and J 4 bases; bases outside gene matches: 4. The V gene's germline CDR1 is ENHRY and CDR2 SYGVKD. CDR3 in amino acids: CAISESDRGGNQPQHF. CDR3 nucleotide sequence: TGTGCCATCAGTGAGTCGGACAGGGGAGGGAATCAGCCCCAGCATTTT.